Each of the 26 T cell receptor beta chains below was sequenced from the same sample in a study of T cells after yellow fever vaccination. TCRdb used MiXCR to reprocess the 5' RACE reads, holding one entry per CDR3 protein. The sample lists about 340,000 distinct CDR3 sequences; around an eighth were seen once. The sample was CD4+ T cells sorted from PBMCs, taken 15 days after the yellow fever booster vaccination. These receptors all stem from a young man who received the YFV17D yellow fever vaccine.

Regarding this clonotype: The junction does not match germline at one end; this may be a read error. The V call is TRBV10-3, the J call TRBJ2-5; D perhaps matches TRBD2 (7 bases). The CDR3 length is 14 residues. The V gene's germline CDR1 is ENHRY and CDR2 SYGVKD. The CDR3 region is CAISDTPSGGREDF. DNA for the CDR3: TGTGCCATCAGCGATACACCCTCGGGGGGCAGGGAGGACTTC.

There are many counts of this clonotype. The chain recombines TRBV12-3 or TRBV12-4 with TRBJ2-3, with D perhaps TRBD2 (5 bases). This CDR3 spans 14 amino acids. V lost 6 bases and J 0 bases, leaving 10 bases between the germline ends. The chain's CDR3 is CASSGLRSTDTQYF. Written as DNA, the CDR3 is TGTGCCAGCAGCGGACTGAGAAGCACAGATACGCAGTATTTT.

There are a few counts of this clonotype. The genes are TRBV10-2 and TRBJ2-7, with D perhaps matching TRBD2 (7 bases). Between the trimmed V and J ends, which lost 5 bases and 2 bases, there was a span of 19 bases. In germline, CDR1 is WSHSY, CDR2 SAAADI. This CDR3 has 16 residues. DNA for the CDR3: TGCGCCAGCAGTTACAGGGTTCAGGGAGGGACCTACGAGCAGTACTTC. It translates to CASSYRVQGGTYEQYF.

The V and J genes are TRBV10-3 and TRBJ1-1; the D gene is possibly TRBD1 (5 bases). The CDR3 loop spans 12 amino acids. Germline CDR1 and CDR2: ENHRY and SYGVKD. V lost 10 bases and J 3 bases, leaving 12 bases between the germline ends. The CDR3 loop is CATRRGDTEAFF. The DNA for the CDR3 is TGTGCCACCCGGCGGGGGGACACTGAAGCTTTCTTT.

This clonotype was seen just once. The chain employs TRBV4-3 and TRBJ1-1; D may be TRBD1 (5 bases). The V gene lost 0 bases and the J gene lost 5 bases, with 16 bases spanning the gap. CDR1 and CDR2 from the germline V gene are LGHNA and YSLEER. This CDR3 has 16 residues. This CDR3 reads CASSQDRGTVKTEAFF. The CDR3 DNA sequence: TGCGCCAGCAGCCAAGATCGGGGGACGGTAAAGACTGAAGCTTTCTTT.

The table lists this clonotype with a few counts. The J gene is TRBJ2-6, the V gene TRBV7-7; 8 nucleotides agree with TRBD1. The CDR3 is made up of 17 amino acids. V lost 5 bases, J lost 1 base, and 7 bases stayed unmatched. Germline V CDR1 and CDR2: SSHAT, FNYEAQ (reference sequence). CDR3 protein: CASSLGQGASGANVLTF. CDR3 DNA sequence: TGTGCCAGCAGCCTAGGACAGGGAGCGTCTGGGGCCAACGTCCTGACTTTC.

As for this clonotype: An end of the junction differs from the germline gene, which may be a read error. The genes are TRBV7-7 and TRBJ2-2; possibly TRBD1 for D (5 bases). The CDR3 consists of 16 residues. Germline V gene data show CDR1 as SSHAT and CDR2 as FNYEAQ (reference sequence). CDR3 amino acids: CASSLVGPRGAGELFF. CDR3 nucleotides: TGTGCTAGCAGCTTAGTGGGTCCAAGGGGCGCCGGGGAGCTGTTTTTT.

The gene calls are TRBV2 and TRBJ2-3, with 11 bases lining up with TRBD2. Looked up from germline, CDR1 is SNHLY and CDR2 is FYNNEI. V was pared by 6 bases and J by 4 bases, with 6 bases of the junction left unmatched. CDR3 length: 15 residues. CDR3 in DNA: TGTGCCAGCAGACCGACTAGCGGGGCGTCAGATACGCAGTATTTT. Protein: CASRPTSGASDTQYF.

The rearrangement joins TRBV12-5 to TRBJ1-1; a possible D gene is TRBD1 (5 bases). The CDR3 sequence is 13 residues long. The ends were cut back, 6 bases at V and 4 bases at J, with 12 bases in the middle. Germline V lookup: CDR1 LGHNT, CDR2 FRNRAP. Written as DNA, the CDR3 is TGTGCTAGTGGCCAATCGGGGGGCACTGAAGCTTTCTTT. This translates into CASGQSGGTEAFF.

In its sample, this clonotype was seen a few times. The chain recombines TRBV20-1 with TRBJ2-5, with TRBD1 as a possible D gene (5 bases). The CDR3 contains 13 residues. Germline-derived CDR1 and CDR2 are DFQATT and SNEGSKA (reference sequence). Trimming pared 6 bases from V and 1 base from J, leaving 12 bases between. The CDR3 region is CSASGWSQETQYF. CDR3 bases: TGCAGTGCCTCAGGGTGGTCCCAAGAGACCCAGTACTTC.

The V call is TRBV5-1, the J call TRBJ2-5, with 8 bases matching TRBD2. The CDR3 is 15 amino acids. Trimming removed 4 bases from V and 3 bases from J; junction bases left unmatched: 8. Germline CDR1 is SGHRS and CDR2 is YFSETQ. Here the CDR3 reads CASSQATSGKETQYF. The CDR3 coding sequence is TGCGCCAGCAGCCAGGCTACTAGCGGAAAAGAGACCCAGTACTTC.

This clonotype was counted only a few times. The chain links TRBV24-1 to TRBJ2-1; 9 bases align to TRBD2. Germline V lookup: CDR1 KGHDR, CDR2 SFDVKD. Germline trimming cut 3 bases from V and 0 bases from J; bases unmatched to any gene: 2. This CDR3 contains 16 residues. CDR3 DNA sequence: TGTGCCACCAGTGATCCTAGCGGGGACTCCTACAATGAGCAGTTCTTC. Translating gives CATSDPSGDSYNEQFF.

This clonotype was picked up a small number of times. This sequence joins TRBV16 and TRBJ2-2; D might be TRBD2 (5 bases). Germline assignment: CDR1 KGHSY and CDR2 FQNENV. V was trimmed by 2 bases and J by 4 bases, leaving 11 bases between them. The CDR3 extends over 15 amino acids. The CDR3 is CASSQSSGFTGELFF. The CDR3 DNA is TGTGCCAGCAGCCAAAGTTCGGGGTTCACCGGGGAGCTGTTTTTT.

V gene TRBV4-1 combines with J gene TRBJ2-5; 7 bases are shared with TRBD2. The CDR3 totals 13 residues. The junction had 3 bases not matched to a gene; V was cut back by 3 bases and J by 5 bases. CDR1 is MGHRA and CDR2 is YSYEKL in the germline V gene. The CDR3 reads CASSQTSIETQYF. CDR3 DNA: TGCGCCAGCAGCCAGACTAGCATCGAGACCCAGTACTTC.

Many counts were recorded for this clonotype. The chain carries TRBV12-3 or TRBV12-4 and TRBJ1-2; D might be TRBD1 (5 bases). V lost 7 bases and J 2 bases, leaving 20 bases between the germline ends. This CDR3 comprises 16 residues. The CDR3 region has the DNA TGTGCCAGCACCCCCCACGCGACAGATTTCAACTATGGCTACACCTTC. This encodes CASTPHATDFNYGYTF.

V gene TRBV5-1 combines with J gene TRBJ2-5; 9 bases agree with TRBD2. Trimming cost V 7 bases and J 4 bases; bases outside gene matches: 8. The germline gives CDR1 SGHRS, CDR2 YFSETQ. The CDR3 loop spans 14 amino acids. The CDR3 DNA follows: TGCGCCAGCGCGGGACTAGCCGGTGGAGAGACCCAGTACTTC. Translated, it gives CASAGLAGGETQYF. The entire variable domain, with the rest obtained from reference TRBV5-1 and TRBJ2-5, is as follows: KAGVTQTPRYLIKTRGQQVTLSCSPISGHRSVSWYQQTPGQGLQFLFEYFSETQRNKGNFPGRFSGRQFSNSRSEMNVSTLELGDSALYLCASAGLAGGETQYFGPGTRLLVL.

The rearrangement links TRBV5-1 to TRBJ2-6; 7 nucleotides align to TRBD1. The CDR3 loop spans 17 amino acids. J was trimmed by 4 bases and V by 10 bases; bases with no gene match: 17. Germline V gene data show CDR1 as SGHRS and CDR2 as YFSETQ. The CDR3 reads CASQPPYRGSGANVLTF. CDR3 in DNA: TGCGCCTCCCAGCCGCCATACAGGGGATCAGGGGCCAACGTCCTGACTTTC. The whole variable domain, remainder taken from reference TRBV5-1 and TRBJ2-6, is KAGVTQTPRYLIKTRGQQVTLSCSPISGHRSVSWYQQTPGQGLQFLFEYFSETQRNKGNFPGRFSGRQFSNSRSEMNVSTLELGDSALYLCASQPPYRGSGANVLTFGAGSRLTVL.

This clonotype has just a few counts. The rearrangement links TRBV12-3 or TRBV12-4 to TRBJ1-1, with a possible D match to TRBD1 (6 bases). Trimming took off 6 bases at V and 3 bases at J, with 23 bases between the two ends. The CDR3 sequence is 17 residues long. For the CDR3, the DNA is TGTGCCAGCAGCCTCAGAGGGGGGTCACTTTCCCACACTGAAGCTTTCTTT. As protein: CASSLRGGSLSHTEAFF.

This clonotype appeared a few times. V is TRBV7-8 and J is TRBJ1-6, with 7 bases lining up with TRBD1. The germline CDR1 and CDR2 sequences are SGHVS and FQNEAQ. CDR3 length: 17 residues. V lost 1 base, J lost 7 bases, and 10 bases stayed unmatched. The chain's CDR3 is CASSLEHGGTENSPLHF. CDR3 in DNA: TGTGCCAGCAGCTTAGAACATGGTGGGACAGAAAATTCACCCCTCCACTTT.

This clonotype was seen a few times. The CDR3 protein is CASSLSTGGYTF. In DNA, the CDR3 is TGTGCCAGCAGCTTAAGTACTGGGGGCTACACCTTC. This sequence joins TRBV7-2 and TRBJ1-2; D gene unclear. CDR1 is SGHTA, CDR2 FQGNSA, per germline. V lost 2 bases and J 8 bases, leaving 9 bases between the germline ends. The CDR3 has 12 residues.

V gene TRBV6-6 combines with J gene TRBJ1-4; D is perhaps TRBD1 (6 bases). The V end was cut by 4 bases, the J end by 11 bases, with 14 bases between. The CDR3 consists of 13 residues. Germline loops: CDR1 MNHNY, CDR2 SVGAGI (reference sequence). Written as DNA, the CDR3 is TGTGCCAGCAGTTTTGGGACACAAGCTAAACTGTTTTTT. Translation: CASSFGTQAKLFF.

At least ten counts were recorded for this clonotype. V is TRBV9 and J is TRBJ2-5; 7 bases align to TRBD2. Looked up from germline, CDR1 is SGDLS and CDR2 is YYNGEE. Unmatched junction bases numbered 5, after V lost 0 bases and J lost 3 bases. CDR3 length: 15 amino acids. In nucleotides, the CDR3 is TGTGCCAGCAGCGTAGCTCCTACTAGCGAAGAGACCCAGTACTTC. Translation gives CASSVAPTSEETQYF. The whole variable domain, filled in from reference TRBV9 and TRBJ2-5, reads DSGVTQTPKHLITATGQRVTLRCSPRSGDLSVYWYQQSLDQGLQFLIQYYNGEERAKGNILERFSAQQFPDLHSELNLSSLELGDSALYFCASSVAPTSEETQYFGPGTRLLVL.

The J gene is TRBJ1-2, the V gene TRBV29-1; the match to TRBD1 covers 7 bases. CDR3 length equals 15 residues. The germline V gene has CDR1 SQVTM and CDR2 ANQGSEA. With 0 bases clipped from V and 8 bases from J, the junction kept 12 bases outside the gene matches. The CDR3 loop is CSVEDLRVRGQGYTF. The CDR3 region has the DNA TGCAGCGTTGAAGATCTGAGGGTGAGGGGGCAAGGCTACACCTTC.

V usage is TRBV4-3 and J usage is TRBJ1-2; D call uncertain. Germline V gene lookup returns CDR1 LGHNA and CDR2 YSLEER. This CDR3 region has 15 residues. V was shortened by 6 bases and J by 3 bases, with 17 bases between the two germline ends. CDR3 bases: TGCGCCAGCAGGGGCGGGTGGCAGGTCGACTATGGCTACACCTTC. Its protein is CASRGGWQVDYGYTF.

This clonotype was detected a few times. The V gene is TRBV6-2 or TRBV6-3, the J gene TRBJ2-7, with D perhaps matching TRBD2 (6 bases). The germline V gene encodes CDR1 MNHEY and CDR2 SVGEGT. Trimming left V 4 bases short and J 7 bases short, with 20 bases between. This CDR3 spans 15 amino acids. The CDR3, as DNA: TGTGCCAGCAGTTTCCGGGACTGGGCGATGGGGGAGCAGTACTTC. Encoded protein: CASSFRDWAMGEQYF.

V gene TRBV12-3 or TRBV12-4 combines with J gene TRBJ1-1; D is ambiguous. V was pared by 7 bases and J by 4 bases, with 13 bases between. The CDR3 spans 13 residues. CDR3 nucleotides: TGTGCCAGCACCCCCCAAGTCGGCACTGAAGCTTTCTTT. It specifies CASTPQVGTEAFF.